A selection of T cell receptor beta chains follows, all from one sample in a study of graft-versus-host responses after intestinal transplantation. Generated by immunoSEQ multiplex PCR, the TCRdb table keeps only in-frame clones and is missing some. The data hold 20,000 to 25,000 clones, with roughly 44% observed a single time. The material was alloreactive CD8+ T cells from a mixed lymphocyte reaction culture, obtained before transplantation. The receptor source for this set is a human patient who was an organ donor for intestinal transplantation. The CDR3 runs from the conserved cysteine through the conserved F or W. The order of the fields is clone size, V gene, J gene, D gene, CDR3 length, CDR3 protein, CDR3 DNA. A D gene is named only where the DNA matches it firmly. Where a row states a size, it is once, few, many or the class of an expanded clone; other rows omit it.

clone_size: medium-sized; v_call: TRBV5-4; j_call: TRBJ1-1; d_call: -; cdr3_length: 13; cdr3_aa: CASSLRGSTEAFF; cdr3_nt: TGTGCCAGCAGCTTGCGGGGTAGCACTGAAGCTTTCTTT
clone_size: -; v_call: TRBV7-9; j_call: TRBJ2-1; d_call: -; cdr3_length: 13; cdr3_aa: CASSLVRVGEQFF; cdr3_nt: TGTGCCAGCAGCTTAGTACGTGTCGGTGAGCAGTTCTTC
clone_size: -; v_call: TRBV4-1; j_call: TRBJ2-7; d_call: TRBD2; cdr3_length: 16; cdr3_aa: CASSQDHAAGGYEQYF; cdr3_nt: TGCGCCAGCAGCCAAGATCACGCAGCGGGAGGCTACGAGCAGTACTTC
clone_size: -; v_call: TRBV12-5; j_call: TRBJ2-1; d_call: TRBD2; cdr3_length: 17; cdr3_aa: CASGLVLTSGTQYEQFF; cdr3_nt: TGTGCTAGTGGTTTGGTCCTCACTAGCGGGACGCAGTATGAGCAGTTCTTC
clone_size: -; v_call: TRBV13; j_call: TRBJ2-3; d_call: TRBD2; cdr3_length: 16; cdr3_aa: CASSLGLAGGPDTQYF; cdr3_nt: TGTGCCAGCAGCTTAGGCCTAGCGGGAGGGCCAGATACGCAGTATTTT
clone_size: -; v_call: TRBV19; j_call: TRBJ2-3; d_call: -; cdr3_length: 15; cdr3_aa: CASTWTHTPTDTQYF; cdr3_nt: TGTGCCAGTACCTGGACCCACACACCCACAGATACGCAGTATTTT
clone_size: few; v_call: TRBV7-3; j_call: TRBJ1-1; d_call: TRBD1; cdr3_length: 17; cdr3_aa: CASSYNAGTGGNTEAFF; cdr3_nt: TGTGCCAGCAGCTACAACGCCGGGACAGGGGGGAACACTGAAGCTTTCTTT
clone_size: few; v_call: TRBV19; j_call: TRBJ1-1; d_call: -; cdr3_length: 14; cdr3_aa: CATEGTGHHTEAFF; cdr3_nt: TGTGCCACTGAAGGGACGGGACACCACACTGAAGCTTTCTTT
clone_size: medium-sized; v_call: TRBV6-5; j_call: TRBJ1-2; d_call: -; cdr3_length: 12; cdr3_aa: CASSSTGYGYTF; cdr3_nt: TGTGCCAGCAGCTCGACGGGCTATGGCTACACCTTC
clone_size: few; v_call: TRBV4-1; j_call: TRBJ1-2; d_call: TRBD1; cdr3_length: 16; cdr3_aa: CASSQETGGEDYGYTF; cdr3_nt: TGTGCCAGCAGCCAAGAGACAGGGGGCGAGGACTATGGCTACACCTTC
clone_size: -; v_call: TRBV9; j_call: TRBJ2-2; d_call: -; cdr3_length: 16; cdr3_aa: CASSSRIAWWTGELFF; cdr3_nt: TGTGCCAGCAGCTCCCGAATTGCTTGGTGGACCGGGGAGCTGTTTTTT
clone_size: medium-sized; v_call: TRBV19; j_call: TRBJ2-7; d_call: -; cdr3_length: 13; cdr3_aa: CASSIETNYEQYF; cdr3_nt: TGTGCCAGTAGTATTGAGACCAATTACGAGCAGTACTTC
clone_size: -; v_call: TRBV6-1; j_call: TRBJ1-5; d_call: TRBD1; cdr3_length: 14; cdr3_aa: CASSLQTGEQPQHF; cdr3_nt: TGTGCCAGCAGCCTACAGACAGGGGAGCAGCCCCAGCATTTT
clone_size: -; v_call: TRBV6-5; j_call: TRBJ1-1; d_call: -; cdr3_length: 13; cdr3_aa: CASTLATWTEAFF; cdr3_nt: TGTGCCAGCACTTTGGCAACATGGACTGAAGCTTTCTTT
clone_size: few; v_call: TRBV5-4; j_call: TRBJ1-3; d_call: -; cdr3_length: 15; cdr3_aa: CASSQEPVSGNTIYF; cdr3_nt: TGTGCCAGCAGCCAAGAACCTGTCTCTGGAAACACCATATATTTT
clone_size: -; v_call: TRBV6-6; j_call: TRBJ1-2; d_call: -; cdr3_length: 13; cdr3_aa: CASSYWYYYGYTF; cdr3_nt: TGTGCCAGCAGTTACTGGTACTACTATGGCTACACCTTC
clone_size: -; v_call: TRBV2; j_call: TRBJ1-4; d_call: -; cdr3_length: 17; cdr3_aa: CASTGPDDSATNEKLFF; cdr3_nt: TGTGCCAGCACGGGACCCGACGATTCGGCAACTAATGAAAAACTGTTTTTT
clone_size: -; v_call: TRBV6-6; j_call: TRBJ2-3; d_call: -; cdr3_length: 14; cdr3_aa: CASSYSSSADTQYF; cdr3_nt: TGTGCCAGCAGTTACTCATCTAGCGCAGATACGCAGTATTTT
clone_size: -; v_call: TRBV20-1; j_call: TRBJ1-2; d_call: -; cdr3_length: 11; cdr3_aa: CSAIRDYGYTF; cdr3_nt: TGCAGTGCTATACGGGACTATGGCTACACCTTC
clone_size: once; v_call: TRBV4-2; j_call: TRBJ2-7; d_call: -; cdr3_length: 13; cdr3_aa: CASSQDVVSEQYF; cdr3_nt: TGTGCCAGCAGCCAAGATGTTGTAAGCGAGCAGTACTTC
clone_size: few; v_call: TRBV28; j_call: TRBJ2-5; d_call: -; cdr3_length: 14; cdr3_aa: CASSLLSGVETQYF; cdr3_nt: TGTGCCAGCAGTTTACTCTCGGGAGTCGAGACCCAGTACTTC
clone_size: -; v_call: TRBV27; j_call: TRBJ2-2; d_call: -; cdr3_length: 11; cdr3_aa: CASRVSGELFF; cdr3_nt: TGTGCCAGCAGAGTATCCGGGGAGCTGTTTTTT
clone_size: -; v_call: TRBV5-4; j_call: TRBJ2-7; d_call: -; cdr3_length: 14; cdr3_aa: CASSFFGASYEQYF; cdr3_nt: TGTGCCAGCAGTTTTTTTGGGGCCTCCTACGAGCAGTACTTC
clone_size: -; v_call: TRBV2; j_call: TRBJ2-5; d_call: -; cdr3_length: 13; cdr3_aa: CASSESFQETQYF; cdr3_nt: TGTGCCAGCAGTGAGTCATTCCAAGAGACCCAGTACTTC
clone_size: -; v_call: TRBV19; j_call: TRBJ2-7; d_call: -; cdr3_length: 12; cdr3_aa: CASSRGGYEQYF; cdr3_nt: TGTGCCAGTAGCAGGGGGGGCTACGAGCAGTACTTC
clone_size: -; v_call: TRBV6-1; j_call: TRBJ1-5; d_call: -; cdr3_length: 15; cdr3_aa: CASSEIGTWYQPQHF; cdr3_nt: TGTGCCAGCAGTGAAATTGGGACGTGGTATCAGCCCCAGCATTTT
clone_size: -; v_call: TRBV15; j_call: TRBJ2-7; d_call: TRBD2; cdr3_length: 17; cdr3_aa: CATSRGQGLAGGYEQYF; cdr3_nt: TGTGCCACCAGCAGAGGACAGGGACTAGCGGGAGGCTACGAGCAGTACTTC
clone_size: -; v_call: TRBV6-4; j_call: TRBJ1-4; d_call: -; cdr3_length: 20; cdr3_aa: CASSDSGVAVAGATNEKLFF; cdr3_nt: TGTGCCAGCAGTGACTCTGGTGTGGCAGTTGCCGGGGCAACTAATGAAAAACTGTTTTTT
clone_size: -; v_call: TRBV30; j_call: TRBJ1-3; d_call: -; cdr3_length: 14; cdr3_aa: CAWSPGSSGNTIYF; cdr3_nt: TGTGCCTGGTCTCCCGGGAGTTCTGGAAACACCATATATTTT
clone_size: few; v_call: TRBV5-4; j_call: TRBJ2-5; d_call: TRBD2; cdr3_length: 17; cdr3_aa: CASSQDVSGRQAETQYF; cdr3_nt: TGCGCCAGCAGCCAAGATGTGAGCGGGAGACAGGCAGAGACCCAGTACTTC
clone_size: -; v_call: TRBV25-1; j_call: TRBJ2-1; d_call: -; cdr3_length: 16; cdr3_aa: CASSEWMGTLYNEQFF; cdr3_nt: TGTGCCAGCAGTGAATGGATGGGGACCCTCTACAATGAGCAGTTCTTC
clone_size: -; v_call: TRBV5-1; j_call: TRBJ2-7; d_call: TRBD1; cdr3_length: 14; cdr3_aa: CASRPGQGSYEQYF; cdr3_nt: TGCGCCAGCAGGCCGGGACAGGGAAGCTACGAGCAGTACTTC
clone_size: -; v_call: TRBV4-1; j_call: TRBJ1-2; d_call: -; cdr3_length: 15; cdr3_aa: CASSQEAGGDYGYTF; cdr3_nt: TGTGCCAGCAGCCAAGAGGCAGGAGGGGACTATGGCTACACCTTC
clone_size: -; v_call: TRBV21-1; j_call: TRBJ1-5; d_call: -; cdr3_length: 15; cdr3_aa: CASSTSPNSNQPQHF; cdr3_nt: TGTGCCAGCAGCACCAGCCCTAATAGCAATCAGCCCCAGCATTTT
clone_size: -; v_call: TRBV19; j_call: TRBJ2-1; d_call: TRBD2; cdr3_length: 15; cdr3_aa: CASMGTSGPYNEQFF; cdr3_nt: TGTGCCAGTATGGGGACTAGCGGGCCTTACAATGAGCAGTTCTTC
clone_size: medium-sized; v_call: TRBV7-3; j_call: TRBJ2-4; d_call: -; cdr3_length: 14; cdr3_aa: CASSFHIAKNIQYF; cdr3_nt: TGTGCCAGCAGTTTCCATATAGCCAAAAACATTCAGTACTTC
clone_size: -; v_call: TRBV4-1; j_call: TRBJ1-2; d_call: -; cdr3_length: 18; cdr3_aa: CASSPSESLQLPAYGYTF; cdr3_nt: TGCGCCAGCAGCCCGTCCGAAAGTCTGCAACTACCCGCTTATGGCTACACCTTC